These 4 T cell receptor beta chains were sequenced from one sample in a study of blood T cell repertoires in COVID-19. The assay was immunoSEQ multiplex PCR, and TCRdb's table has in-frame clones only and misses some. Of under 250,000 clones detected, 87% appear once; the ten largest clones hold 2.6%. Material for sequencing was PBMCs or T cells enriched from blood (not recorded which). Receptors originate from a woman between 25 and 40 years old with acute COVID-19.

This clone was detected once. This chain connects TRBV7-6 to TRBJ1-4; D gene unclear. This CDR3 has 15 residues. Trimming took off 5 bases at V and 7 bases at J, with 17 bases between the two ends. CDR1 is SGHVS, CDR2 FNYEAQ, per germline. CDR3 sequence (DNA): TGTGCCAGCAGCCGAGGTTGGGGAGTTGGTGAAAAACTGTTTTTT. Encoded protein: CASSRGWGVGEKLFF.

The V call is TRBV6-5, the J call TRBJ1-1; no clear D gene. CDR3 length: 13 amino acids. Germline CDR1 reads MNHEY; CDR2 reads SVGAGI. V was shortened by 7 bases and J by 4 bases, with 13 bases between the two germline ends. DNA of the CDR3: TGTGCCAGCAAGGATCCCTGGGCCACTGAAGCTTTCTTT. Protein product: CASKDPWATEAFF.

The V call is TRBV14, the J call TRBJ1-2; D uncertain. The CDR3 consists of 13 residues. The germline V gene encodes CDR1 SGHDN and CDR2 FVKESK. V gave up 3 bases and J gave up 7 bases, with 12 bases separating them. CDR3 sequence (DNA): TGTGCCAGCAGCCAGCCGGGGATAGGTGGCTACACCTTC. It yields the protein CASSQPGIGGYTF.

The V and J genes are TRBV19 and TRBJ1-5; TRBD1 aligns across 8 bases. Germline V lookup: CDR1 LNHDA, CDR2 SQIVND (reference sequence). The CDR3 is made up of 13 amino acids. V was clipped by 9 bases and J by 2 bases; unmatched bases: 3. The CDR3 nucleotides are TGTGCCAGCTCGACAGGGGGCAATCAGCCCCAGCATTTT. Its protein is CASSTGGNQPQHF.